This T cell receptor beta chain was sequenced during a study of T cell responses to AZD1222 COVID-19 vaccine. Study outcomes and limitations: Spike as a whole was targeted by vaccine-associated CD4 TCRs, dominant at 160-218 and 743-854. Regions left unmutated in variants are reportedly the target of nearly half of spike-specific TCRs. Only after the peak T cell response were repertoires sampled. Donor demographics were predominantly white British with a female majority; clonal diversity may be underestimated.

The germline CDR1 and CDR2 sequences are MNHEY and SVGEGT. Trimming removed 2 bases at V and 8 bases at J, with 18 bases between. The CDR3 is 15 amino acids. Some clones are missing from TCRdb's copy, which holds only in-frame ones; the method was immunoSEQ multiplex PCR. Of about 140,000 clones listed, approximately 95% are singletons. This clone was seen a single time. Its antigen is unknown. This sequence joins TRBV6-2 or TRBV6-3 and TRBJ1-2; D perhaps matches TRBD1 (6 bases). The TCR originated in an adult in good health. Sequenced material: peripheral blood, taken on day 0 of MenACWY control vaccination. CDR3 coding DNA: TGTGCCAGCAGTTACGTAAGACAGGAGTGGAAGGGCTACACCTTC. This translates into CASSYVRQEWKGYTF.